This T cell receptor beta chain derives from a study of brain T cells in children with intractable seizures. Sequencing used immunoSEQ multiplex PCR; TCRdb keeps in-frame clones, though not all of them. Counted here are approximately 41,000 clones, 80% to 95% occurring once; the ten biggest clones make up 6.3%. The material was peripheral blood, obtained at surgery. The sequence came from a girl aged 2 to 10 with tuberous sclerosis and intractable seizures.

CDR3 loop: CSVEGSGNTIYF. The CDR3 nucleotides read TGCAGCGTTGAGGGGTCCGGAAACACCATATATTTT. The chain recombines TRBV29-1 with TRBJ1-3; D is undetermined. Trimming stripped 3 bases from V and 4 bases from J, with 7 bases between. Germline V gene data show CDR1 as SQVTM and CDR2 as ANQGSEA. CDR3 size: 12 residues.